This TCR beta chain was observed in a study of CD8+CD57+ T cells in acquired aplastic anemia. Notes on the study in general: Among patients, total CD4+ and CD8+ pools exceeded CD8+CD57+ cells in diversity. Patient and control CD8+ Simpson's diversity was not significantly different.

Note on this clonotype: No antigen is known for it. Since a much larger clone is just one base distant, this may be a read error.

Genomic DNA acted as the template from which TCR beta VDJ combination and CDR3 sequence profiling were carried out. Each CDR3 protein is one row after TCRdb ran MiXCR on the reads. The sample shows 15,000 to 20,000 distinct CDR3 sequences, around two fifths of them seen only once. Patients chosen for sequencing had shown CD8+CD57+ cell expansion by flow cytometry. From about 15% of the 12 patients, CD8+CD57+ effector memory cells were additionally sequenced. CD8+CD57+ cells were bead-enriched, giving a mean 1.6 ug DNA. The CDR3 totals 13 residues. Per the germline V gene, CDR1 is MDHEN and CDR2 is SYDVKM.

The sequencing input was CD8+CD57+ T cells sorted from PBMCs. Noted subset: bead-enriched CD8+CD57+ effector memory T cells from SAA patients. This chain links TRBV28 with TRBJ1-1; no clear D. The origin of this receptor is a human donor with aplastic anemia. DNA for the CDR3: TGTGCCGGCAGTTTCGGAGGGAACACTGAAGCTTTCTTT. This encodes CAGSFGGNTEAFF.